This T cell receptor beta chain appears in the sequencing data of a study of beta chain features in type 1 diabetes. Looking at the study overall: Sorted cells from all samples, numbering some 99,000,000, were examined.

As concerns this clone: Its antigen is not identified.

Whole-study results and caveats: Insertions were fewer and deletions more numerous at VDJ junctions in type 1 diabetes patients. There was a moderate but significant shortening of TCRB CDR3s in all four CD4+ subsets of Type 1 diabetes patients. Small HLA sub-analyses could not settle whether HLA shapes TCRB rearrangement.

The isolated RNA, all of it, was reverse transcribed, so expressed TCRB transcripts were what got sequenced. Assay: immunoSEQ multiplex PCR; the TCRdb copy retains only in-frame clones and omits some. Seen here are around 330,000 clones, 9.5% to 11% observed once, and the top ten hold about 0.015%. Germline values: CDR1 SQVTM, CDR2 ANQGSEA. Unmatched junction bases numbered 4, after V lost 5 bases and J lost 2 bases. The CDR3 runs to 13 residues. The sequenced material came from naive CD4+ T cells from blood. The chain carries TRBV29-1 and TRBJ2-5, with 8 positions matching TRBD1. This TCR was recovered from a woman between 25 and 40 years old in good health. The DNA for the CDR3 is TGCAGCGTTAACACAGGGGGACAAGAGACCCAGTACTTC. This sequence encodes CSVNTGGQETQYF. The whole variable domain, filled in from reference TRBV29-1 and TRBJ2-5, reads SAVISQKPSRDICQRGTSLTIQCQVDSQVTMMFWYRQQPGQSLTLIATANQGSEATYESGFVIDKFPISRPNLTFSTLTVSNMSPEDSSIYLCSVNTGGQETQYFGPGTRLLVL.